This T cell receptor (beta chain) emerged from a study of blood T cell repertoires in COVID-19 (dated by TCRdb to 2018 to 2020). With regard to the full study: The collaborator samples originated in the United States, Italy and Spain and spanned the acute and convalescent phases of COVID-19. The prospective study material was composed of cDNA or gDNA derived from T cells, B-cell-depleted T cells, or PBMCs. The dataset comprised deeply sampled blood TCRbeta repertoires from subjects exposed to, actively infected with, or recovered from COVID-19. A freely available public database, intended as a resource for researchers studying the immune response to SARS-CoV-2, is where the repertoires were released. The samples were drawn from two sources: the first 160 participants of the ongoing ImmuneRACE study, and fewer than 1,500 subjects contributed by 6 global collaborators. A de-identified subject ID, COVID-19 status, age in years and sex were almost always included in the sample metadata. Where available, HLA class I and class II types were taken from metadata supplied by the sample provider and were not determined by assay-based typing.

Relative to germline, V is missing 5 bases and J is missing 4 bases, with 8 bases of the junction outside any gene match. The CDR3 runs 15 residues from the cysteine to the phenylalanine. Only CDR3 DNA is held: 45 bases, read in frame from base 1. The germline V gene (reference sequence) specifies PRHDT as CDR1 and FYEKMQ as CDR2. Study-wide conclusions, independent of this receptor: How much clinical and demographic metadata was included differed by source and by participant, and the metadata was provided uncurated.

TCRbeta CDR3 regions were amplified from genomic DNA using the immunoSEQ Assay, a bias-controlled multiplex PCR. As for how the authors treated the data: Within the assay, amplification of reference gene primers was used to estimate how many nucleated cells each sample contained. Sequence reads were collapsed and filtered to measure the absolute abundance of every unique TCRbeta CDR3 rearrangement. For each sample, productive Simpson clonality was calculated by taking the square root of Simpson's diversity index across productive rearrangements. Entries here come from immuneACCESS through TCRdb and include only in-frame sequences with V and J called. Some clones fail to appear in such tables; in the studies checked, an unresolved V gene covers under half of the shortfall, and the cause of the remainder is unknown. V and J calls and clone size come straight from that table; D and trimming were deduced from the DNA. Within this sample are some 96,000 clones, with over 80% of them counted one time only. Around an eighth of the sample goes to the ten largest clones.

Turning to this clone: This receptor's antigen is unknown. Base qualities are missing; no much larger clone stands one base away.

Collaborating institutions collected whole blood in K2EDTA tubes following their own protocols. For TCRbeta analysis, collaborators shipped samples as frozen whole blood, isolated PBMCs, or DNA extracted from either of those sample types. The chain employs TRBV13 and TRBJ2-1; 7 nucleotides in the junction match TRBD2. The sequencing input was peripheral blood. The TCR originated in a man aged 45 to 65 with active or convalescent COVID-19. The CDR3 corresponds to CASSHRLASYNEQFF. The nucleotide sequence is TGTGCCAGCAGCCACCGACTAGCTTCGTACAATGAGCAGTTCTTC.